This TCR beta chain was captured by sequencing in a study of shared clonotypes between healthy human individuals (dated by TCRdb to the early 2020s). Background for the entire study: A couple of women and three men aged 18 to 49 years were included in the cohort. Per donor, leukapheresis produced somewhere between about 0.94 and 9 billion PBMCs. To estimate repertoire size and how much clonotype sharing occurs between individuals, the study deeply sequenced the blood TCR repertoires of five or six healthy adults. To increase sequencing depth and limit assay-specific biases, different laboratories used diverse techniques to prepare libraries and sequence TCR repertoires. For each donor, CD4 naive and CD4 memory were each run on three plates, CD8 naive on two plates, and CD8 memory on one plate. Overall study outcomes, separate from this receptor: Naive subsets generally had larger estimated clonotype richness than memory subsets. Sampling was limited to blood, and TCR repertoires in tissue likely differ from TCR repertoires in blood. Pairwise subsampling led to the expectation that sequencing depth would affect the degree of clonotype sharing among donors. Clonotypes shared by all four sorted-subset donors showed higher generation probabilities than non-shared clonotypes. When several donors were compared, the shared fraction of clonotypes was about 5% for naive CD4, over 3% for naive CD8, 2.3% for memory CD4, and 0.4% for memory CD8. Even with the large sequencing depth, rarefaction of the sorted-subset datasets indicated that sequencing was incomplete. The genetic and exposure-history diversity represented was limited by the small number of donors.

The germline V gene yields KGHSH for CDR1 and LQKENI for CDR2. Clipping removes 0 bases from V and 7 bases from J, with 5 as the unmatched junction base count. The CDR3 runs 16 residues from the cysteine to the phenylalanine. The retained sequence is limited to the CDR3, 48 bases, with the frame set at the first base. The donors were healthy, HIV-negative adults who had no recently reported acute infections or vaccinations. Every donor was a Caucasian adult living in Nashville, Tennessee, USA. CD4+ T cells were enriched by magnetic negative selection; naive cells were then positively selected on CD45RA, and the negative fraction formed the memory subset. Blood was obtained by leukapheresis, after which PBMCs were separated by Ficoll-Histopaque density gradient centrifugation and cryopreserved in liquid nitrogen vapor phase. Analytical flow cytometry was used to check the purity and quantity of each magnetically sorted T cell population. Genomic DNA was isolated from every sorted fraction and measured by UV absorbance on a Nanodrop 2000c.

To note about this clone: Its antigen is unknown. Per-base qualities were not stored, and no clone one base away is much larger.

TCR CDR3 regions were amplified from genomic DNA by multiplex PCR using the deep immunoSEQ assay. Extracted genomic DNA from each cell subset was spread evenly across all wells of several immunoSEQ 96-well plates, with each plate serving as a replicate. For sorted subsets, 200 ng of genomic DNA, equivalent to roughly 33,000 T cell genomes, went into each replicate PCR. Purified libraries were measured with a Qubit 3.0 fluorometer, size-checked on a Bioanalyzer 2100, and measured again with the KAPA Library Quantification kit. Each immunoSEQ 96-well plate was sequenced on its own single-read 150-cycle Illumina NextSeq 550 flow cell. The authors' analysis ran thus. Because the immunoSEQ output held only junctional sequences and lacked quality scores, the filtering could not match the filtering applied to full-length reads. To assign V/J genes and CDR3, sequences were annotated against IMGT germline references using PyIR, a Python wrapper for IgBLAST v1.9. Reads were removed for weak V/J assignments (E-value above 1e-6), missing CDR3, stop codons, out-of-frame junctions, or ambiguous translated residues. A V3J clonotype was defined by an identical inferred V gene, J gene, and CDR3 amino acid sequence. Percentage overlap between repertoires was calculated by dividing the number of shared unique clonotypes by the size of the smaller repertoire. Richness of each repertoire was evaluated using RTK rarefaction, the Chao1 estimator, and Recon v2.1 estimates of unobserved clonotypes. For all TCRbeta clonotypes obtained by the gDNA method from several donors, generation probabilities were computed with OLGA. TCRdb took this table from immuneACCESS and kept in-frame rearrangements with V and J called. Such tables lack part of the clones; where checked against another copy, unresolved V genes explain under half of the gap, and the rest is unexplained. That table gives V, J and clone size, and the DNA gave D and trimming. The sample table holds around 1.6 million clones, of which about 98% were seen once. The ten largest make up roughly 0.4% of the sample.

The sequencing sample was made of naive CD4+ T cells sorted from blood. The cell subset or site label here, explained by the study, means: CD45RA+ positively selected. Recombination joined TRBV18 with TRBJ2-1; 11 nucleotides in the junction match TRBD2. The sequence came from a man younger than 40 in good health. The CDR3 region has the sequence CASSPPLRTSGNEQFF. The DNA sequence is as follows: TGTGCCAGCTCACCACCACTCCGGACTAGCGGGAATGAGCAGTTCTTC.